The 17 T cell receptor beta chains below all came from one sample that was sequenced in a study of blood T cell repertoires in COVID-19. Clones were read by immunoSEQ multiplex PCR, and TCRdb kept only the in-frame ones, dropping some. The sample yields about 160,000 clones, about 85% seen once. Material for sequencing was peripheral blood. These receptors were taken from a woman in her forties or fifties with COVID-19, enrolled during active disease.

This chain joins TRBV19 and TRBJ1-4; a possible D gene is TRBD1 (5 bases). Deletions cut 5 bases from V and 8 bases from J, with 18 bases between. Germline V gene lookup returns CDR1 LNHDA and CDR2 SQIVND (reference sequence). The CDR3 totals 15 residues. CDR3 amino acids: CASSGAGGGQEKLFF. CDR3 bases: TGTGCCAGTAGTGGAGCGGGGGGAGGGCAGGAAAAACTGTTTTTT.

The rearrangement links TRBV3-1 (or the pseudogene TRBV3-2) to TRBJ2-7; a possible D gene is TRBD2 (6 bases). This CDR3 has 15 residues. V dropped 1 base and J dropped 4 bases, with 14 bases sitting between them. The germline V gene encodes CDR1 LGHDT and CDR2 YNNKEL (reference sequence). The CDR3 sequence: CASSQGGGASYEQYF. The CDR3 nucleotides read TGTGCCAGCAGCCAAGGTGGAGGGGCCTCATACGAGCAGTACTTC.

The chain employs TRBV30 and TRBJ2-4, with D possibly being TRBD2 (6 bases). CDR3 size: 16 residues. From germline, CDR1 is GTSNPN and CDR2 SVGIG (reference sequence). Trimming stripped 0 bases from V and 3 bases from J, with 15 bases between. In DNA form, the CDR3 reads TGTGCCTGGAGTGTATGGGAAGGAGCGGGCAAAAACATTCAGTACTTC. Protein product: CAWSVWEGAGKNIQYF.

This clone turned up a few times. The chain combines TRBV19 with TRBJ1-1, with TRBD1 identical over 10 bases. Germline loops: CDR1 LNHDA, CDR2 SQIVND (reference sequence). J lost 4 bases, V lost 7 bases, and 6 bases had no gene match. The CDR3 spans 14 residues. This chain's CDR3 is CASTRDRGTTEAFF. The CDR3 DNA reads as TGTGCCAGTACACGGGACAGGGGCACCACTGAAGCTTTCTTT.

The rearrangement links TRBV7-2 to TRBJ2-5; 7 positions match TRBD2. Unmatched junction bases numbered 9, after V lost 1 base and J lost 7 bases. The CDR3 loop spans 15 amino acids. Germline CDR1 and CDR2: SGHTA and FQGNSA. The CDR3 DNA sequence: TGTGCCAGCAGCTTAGACTTGCGGGGGAGCGCGACCCAGTACTTC. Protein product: CASSLDLRGSATQYF.

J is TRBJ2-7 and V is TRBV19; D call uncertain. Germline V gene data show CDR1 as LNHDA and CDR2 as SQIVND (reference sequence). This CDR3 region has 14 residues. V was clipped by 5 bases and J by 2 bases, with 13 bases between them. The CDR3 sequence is CASSPTALAYEQYF. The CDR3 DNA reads TGTGCCAGTAGTCCTACAGCCCTCGCCTACGAGCAGTACTTC.

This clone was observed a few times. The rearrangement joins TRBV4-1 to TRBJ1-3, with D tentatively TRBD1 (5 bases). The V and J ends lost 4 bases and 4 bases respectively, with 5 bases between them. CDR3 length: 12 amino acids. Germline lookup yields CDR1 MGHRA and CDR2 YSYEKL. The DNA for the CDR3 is TGCGCCAGCAGCCGGACAGGAAACACCATATATTTT. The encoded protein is CASSRTGNTIYF.

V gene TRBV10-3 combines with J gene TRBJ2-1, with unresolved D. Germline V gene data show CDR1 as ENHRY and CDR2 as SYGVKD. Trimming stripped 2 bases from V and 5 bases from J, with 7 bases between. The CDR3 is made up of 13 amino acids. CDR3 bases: TGTGCCATCAGTGAGGCTAGGCACAATGAGCAGTTCTTC. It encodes CAISEARHNEQFF.

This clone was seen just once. Here the CDR3 DNA reads TGTGCCAGCAGACTTAGCGCCGGGGAGCTGTTTTTT. It codes for CASRLSAGELFF. The rearrangement links TRBV6-5 to TRBJ2-2, with D tentatively TRBD2 (5 bases). The CDR3 length is 12 residues. Trimming shortened V by 6 bases and J by 6 bases, and 8 bases separated the two germline ends. Germline assignment: CDR1 MNHEY and CDR2 SVGAGI.

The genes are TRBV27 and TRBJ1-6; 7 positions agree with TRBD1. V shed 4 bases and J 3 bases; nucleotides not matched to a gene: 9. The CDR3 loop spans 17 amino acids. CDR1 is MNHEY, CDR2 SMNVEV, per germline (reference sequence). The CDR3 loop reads CASSSSRGLFYNSPLHF. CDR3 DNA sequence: TGTGCCAGCAGTTCCTCAAGGGGGCTATTCTATAATTCACCCCTCCACTTT.

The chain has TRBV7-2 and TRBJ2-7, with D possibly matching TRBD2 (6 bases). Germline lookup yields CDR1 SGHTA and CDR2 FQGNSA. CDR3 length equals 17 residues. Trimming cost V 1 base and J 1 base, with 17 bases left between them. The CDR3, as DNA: TGTGCCAGCAGCTTAGTTTTCGGGACTGGATTTTCCTACGAGCAGTACTTC. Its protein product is CASSLVFGTGFSYEQYF. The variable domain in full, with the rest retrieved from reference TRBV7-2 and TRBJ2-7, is GAGVSQSPSNKVTEKGKDVELRCDPISGHTALYWYRQSLGQGLEFLIYFQGNSAPDKSGLPSDRFSAERTGGSVSTLTIQRTQQEDSAVYLCASSLVFGTGFSYEQYFGPGTRLTVT.

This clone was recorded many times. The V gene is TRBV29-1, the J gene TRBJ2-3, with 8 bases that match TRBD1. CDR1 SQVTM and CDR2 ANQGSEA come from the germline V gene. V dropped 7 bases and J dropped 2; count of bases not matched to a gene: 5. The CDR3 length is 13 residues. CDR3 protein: CSAWTGNTDTQYF. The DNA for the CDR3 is TGCAGCGCTTGGACAGGGAACACAGATACGCAGTATTTT.

This CDR3 reads CASSEIAGFGIQYF. As DNA, the CDR3 is TGTGCCAGCAGTGAGATCGCAGGGTTCGGCATTCAGTACTTC. The chain combines TRBV2 with TRBJ2-4; weak D call: TRBD1 (5 bases). Trimming cost V 3 bases and J 9 bases, with 15 bases left between them. The CDR3 has 14 residues. Germline values: CDR1 SNHLY, CDR2 FYNNEI. The complete variable domain, with remaining parts taken from reference TRBV2 and TRBJ2-4, reads EPEVTQTPSHQVTQMGQEVILRCVPISNHLYFYWYRQILGQKVEFLVSFYNNEISEKSEIFDDQFSVERPDGSNFTLKIRSTKLEDSAMYFCASSEIAGFGIQYFGAGTRLSVL.

The CDR3 is CASSGGAGTDTQYF. For the CDR3, the DNA is TGTGCCAGCTCCGGAGGGGCTGGCACAGATACGCAGTATTTT. The genes are TRBV18 and TRBJ2-3; the D gene is possibly TRBD2 (6 bases). CDR1 KGHSH and CDR2 LQKENI come from the germline V gene. The V gene lost 6 bases and the J gene lost 1 base, with 11 bases spanning the gap. The CDR3 contains 14 residues.

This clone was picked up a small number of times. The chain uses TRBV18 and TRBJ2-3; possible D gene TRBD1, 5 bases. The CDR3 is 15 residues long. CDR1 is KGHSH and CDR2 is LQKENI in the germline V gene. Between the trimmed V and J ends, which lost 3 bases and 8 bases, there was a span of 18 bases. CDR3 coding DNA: TGTGCCAGCTCACCGGATAGCAGGGTTAGAGGTACGCAGTATTTT. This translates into CASSPDSRVRGTQYF. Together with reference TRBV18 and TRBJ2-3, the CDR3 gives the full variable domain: NAGVMQNPRHLVRRRGQEARLRCSPMKGHSHVYWYRQLPEEGLKFMVYLQKENIIDESGMPKERFSAEFPKEGPSILRIQQVVRGDSAAYFCASSPDSRVRGTQYFGPGTRLTVL.

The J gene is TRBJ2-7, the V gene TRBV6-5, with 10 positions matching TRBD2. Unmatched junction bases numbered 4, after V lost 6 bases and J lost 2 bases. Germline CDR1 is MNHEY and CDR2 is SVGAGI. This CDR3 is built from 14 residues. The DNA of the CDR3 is TGTGCCAGCAGGAGTAGCGGGGGGCCCTACGAGCAGTACTTC. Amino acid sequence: CASRSSGGPYEQYF.

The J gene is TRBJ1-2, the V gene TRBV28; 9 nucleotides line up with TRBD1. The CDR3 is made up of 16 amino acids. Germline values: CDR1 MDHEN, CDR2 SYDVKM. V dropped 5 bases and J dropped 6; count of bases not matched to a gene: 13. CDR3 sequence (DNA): TGTGCCAGCAGTCCATCCGGGACAGGGAGCGGGAATGGCTACACCTTC. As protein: CASSPSGTGSGNGYTF.